The clone carrying this T cell receptor (beta chain) was detected a few times. Its antigen is not identified. TCR beta libraries were made by quantitative 5'-RACE with molecular barcodes. Using its own MiXCR run on the 5' RACE reads, TCRdb lists one record per CDR3 protein. The profile shows 250,000 to 400,000 distinct CDR3 sequences, around 10% of them singletons. The V gene's germline CDR1 is SGHRS and CDR2 YFSETQ. The V and J ends lost 4 bases and 7 bases respectively, with 12 bases between them. This CDR3 has 13 residues. The sample is drawn from a study of CD8 T cells in ankylosing spondylitis. Study outcomes and limitations: Among TCR beta sequences, a motif of several highly homologous variants appeared characteristic of ankylosing spondylitis blood. CD8+ cells made up the disease-linked clones, which were relatively rare in peripheral blood. Significant enrichment of disease-linked clones was reportedly seen in matched ankylosing spondylitis synovial fluid.

The rearrangement joins TRBV5-1 to TRBJ2-1; D is ambiguous. Specimen: blood, either unsorted or a sorted T cell fraction (not recorded which). This receptor was obtained from a female donor with ankylosing spondylitis or in good health (not recorded which). The CDR3: CASSPDRANEQFF. CDR3 nucleotides: TGCGCCAGCAGCCCCGACCGGGCTAATGAGCAGTTCTTC.